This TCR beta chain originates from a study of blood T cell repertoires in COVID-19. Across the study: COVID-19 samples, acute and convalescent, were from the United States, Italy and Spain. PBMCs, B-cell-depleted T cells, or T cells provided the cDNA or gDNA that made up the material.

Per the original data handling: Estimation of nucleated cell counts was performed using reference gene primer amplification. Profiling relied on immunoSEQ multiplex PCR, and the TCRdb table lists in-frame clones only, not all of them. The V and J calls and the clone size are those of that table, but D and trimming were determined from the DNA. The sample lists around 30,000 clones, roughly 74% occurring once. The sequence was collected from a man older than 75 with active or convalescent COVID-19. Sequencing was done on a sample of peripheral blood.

CDR3 in amino acids: CASSPTGGGDYGYTF. In DNA, the CDR3 is TGTGCCAGCTCACCCACAGGGGGCGGTGACTATGGCTACACCTTC. V and J are TRBV18 and TRBJ1-2; 9 bases match TRBD1. The trim removed 3 bases at V and 3 bases at J, leaving 5 bases unmatched. CDR3 length: 15 amino acids. Germline CDR1 and CDR2: KGHSH and LQKENI.